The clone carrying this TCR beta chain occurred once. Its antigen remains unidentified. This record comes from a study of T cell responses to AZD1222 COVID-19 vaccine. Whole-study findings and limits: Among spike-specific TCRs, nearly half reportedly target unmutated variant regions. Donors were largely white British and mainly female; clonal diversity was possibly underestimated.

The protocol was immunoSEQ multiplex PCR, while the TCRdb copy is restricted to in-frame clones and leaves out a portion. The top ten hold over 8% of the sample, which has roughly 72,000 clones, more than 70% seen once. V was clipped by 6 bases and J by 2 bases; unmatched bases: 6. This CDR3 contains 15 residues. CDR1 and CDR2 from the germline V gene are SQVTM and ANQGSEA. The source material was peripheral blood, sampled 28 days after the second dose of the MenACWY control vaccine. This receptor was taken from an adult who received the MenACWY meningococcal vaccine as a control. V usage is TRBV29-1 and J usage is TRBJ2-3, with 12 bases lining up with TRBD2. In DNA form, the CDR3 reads TGCAGCGTCTCCGGGACTAGCGGGTTCACAGATACGCAGTATTTT. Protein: CSVSGTSGFTDTQYF.